The rows below give T cell receptor beta chains drawn from one sample of a study of blood T cells in healthy people across ages. TCRdb re-called the 5' RACE reads with MiXCR, one entry per CDR3 protein. The data hold about 1,600,000 distinct CDR3 sequences, with approximately 42% observed a single time. Specimen: blood. Receptors were obtained from a woman younger than 35 in good health. CDR3s include the opening cysteine and the closing phenylalanine or tryptophan. D genes are given only for firm matches. Only some rows state a clone size, as once, few, many or a class for expanded clones.

NA	18	TRBV4-1	TRBJ1-2	TRBD1	TGCGCCAGCAGCCAAGATGCCGGGACAGCTCGACTCCTCTATGGCTACACCTTC	CASSQDAGTARLLYGYTF
NA	14	TRBV10-3	TRBJ2-1	TRBD2	TGTGCCATCAGTGAAATAGCGGGAGACAATGAGCAGTTCTTC	CAISEIAGDNEQFF
NA	16	TRBV27	TRBJ2-2	TRBD1	TGTGCCAGCAGTTTGTCAGGACAGGGTAACACCGGGGATCTGTTTTTT	CASSLSGQGNTGDLFF
NA	16	TRBV5-1	TRBJ2-1	NA	TGCGCCAGCAGCTTGGAGATGGCAAGCTCCTACAATGAGCAGTTCTTC	CASSLEMASSYNEQFF
NA	19	TRBV10-3	TRBJ1-2	TRBD1	TGTGCCATCAGTCCGAATACCCTTCCGACAGGGGTGGGGAATAATGGCTACACCTTC	CAISPNTLPTGVGNNGYTF
many	15	TRBV10-2	TRBJ2-3	NA	TGCGCCAGCAGTGAGTTTCTGGCCCGCGCAGATACGCAGTATTTT	CASSEFLARADTQYF
NA	15	TRBV5-1	TRBJ1-3	TRBD1	TGCGCCAGCAGCGCCGGGGGACAGGGGGCAGACACCATATATTTT	CASSAGGQGADTIYF
NA	12	TRBV29-1	TRBJ2-7	TRBD2	TGCAGCGTCGGGACTAGCTCCTACGAGCAGTACTTC	CSVGTSSYEQYF
few	15	TRBV9	TRBJ2-5	NA	TGTGCCAGCAGCGTAGTTGCGGTTGGAGAAGAGACCCAGTACTTC	CASSVVAVGEETQYF
few	13	TRBV7-2	TRBJ2-3	TRBD2	TGTGCCAGCAGCTTAACTAGCGAGGATACGCAGTATTTT	CASSLTSEDTQYF
many	12	TRBV5-6	TRBJ2-2	NA	TGTGCCAGCAGCTTTTACACCGGGGAGCTGTTTTTT	CASSFYTGELFF
few	11	TRBV24-1	TRBJ2-7	NA	TGTGCCACCAGTGATTTGGGTAAGCAGTACTTC	CATSDLGKQYF
few	14	TRBV24-1	TRBJ1-4	TRBD1	TGTGCCACCAGCAGGACAGGGTACGATGAAAAACTGTTTTTT	CATSRTGYDEKLFF
few	19	TRBV3-1	TRBJ2-3	NA	TGTGCCAGCAGCCACCCCCGGGGGACACTGAAACCCCCCACAGATACGCAGTATTTT	CASSHPRGTLKPPTDTQYF
NA	15	TRBV12-3/TRBV12-4	TRBJ1-1	NA	TGTGCCAGCAGTCCAGGGACGGCCGAGACCACTGAAGCTTTCTTT	CASSPGTAETTEAFF
few	15	TRBV28	TRBJ2-7	NA	TGTGCCGCACAACAGGGCCGGGGCCTCACCTACGAGCAGTACTTC	CAAQQGRGLTYEQYF
NA	18	TRBV4-1	TRBJ2-3	TRBD2	TGCGCCAGAAGCCAAGAGGCTAGCGGGAGAGTCAGCACAGATACGCAGTATTTT	CARSQEASGRVSTDTQYF